The rows below give T cell receptor beta chains drawn from one sample of a study of blood T cell repertoires in COVID-19. Sequencing used immunoSEQ multiplex PCR; TCRdb keeps in-frame clones, though not all of them. Found here are approximately 280,000 clones, approximately 84% of them singletons; the top ten hold about 1.5%. Sequenced sample: peripheral blood. These receptors came from a human donor with COVID-19, enrolled during active disease. The donor label of this sample is uncertain. The CDR3 runs from the conserved cysteine through the conserved F or W. The D gene is left open where the match is weak. The size entry is marked missing in some rows and otherwise reads once, few, many or a size class.

size,J,V,D,CDR3,DNA
.,TRBJ2-1,TRBV27,.,CASIRSPRGDNEQFF,TGTGCCAGCATCAGGAGTCCCAGGGGGGACAATGAGCAGTTCTTC
.,TRBJ1-1,TRBV29-1,TRBD1,CSVARGRNTEAFF,TGCAGCGTTGCCAGGGGGCGGAACACTGAAGCTTTCTTT
few,TRBJ1-1,TRBV2,TRBD1,CASSDRQGPRTEAFF,TGTGCCAGCAGTGATCGACAGGGGCCCAGGACTGAAGCTTTCTTT
.,TRBJ2-1,TRBV30,.,CAWSPYGQTLKGAYNEQFF,TGTGCCTGGAGTCCGTACGGCCAGACCCTAAAAGGGGCCTACAATGAGCAGTTCTTC
.,TRBJ2-7,TRBV7-9,.,CASSSLSYSYEQYF,TGTGCCAGCAGCTCACTTAGCTATTCCTACGAGCAGTACTTC
.,TRBJ1-1,TRBV9,.,CASSPNTGNTEAFF,TGTGCCAGCAGCCCGAACACAGGGAACACTGAAGCTTTCTTT
.,TRBJ2-1,TRBV29-1,.,CSVEDWANYNEQFF,TGCAGCGTTGAAGATTGGGCCAATTACAATGAGCAGTTCTTC
.,TRBJ2-1,TRBV9,TRBD2,CASSASGSSYNEQFF,TGTGCCAGCAGCGCAAGCGGGAGCTCCTACAATGAGCAGTTCTTC
.,TRBJ1-2,TRBV5-4,.,CASRIGQRYGYTF,TGTGCCAGCAGGATCGGACAGCGCTATGGCTACACCTTC
.,TRBJ2-1,TRBV11-3,.,CASSYSGFYNEQFF,TGTGCCAGCAGTTATAGCGGCTTCTACAATGAGCAGTTCTTC
.,TRBJ2-2,TRBV28,.,CASWTQTGELFF,TGTGCCAGTTGGACTCAAACCGGGGAGCTGTTTTTT
.,TRBJ2-3,TRBV5-1,TRBD2,CATTRGAAGVSDTQYF,TGCGCCACCACCCGTGGTGCGGCGGGAGTATCCGATACGCAGTATTTT
once,TRBJ2-4,TRBV2,.,CASSGLRENIQYF,TGTGCCAGCAGTGGCCTACGGGAAAACATTCAGTACTTC
.,TRBJ2-5,TRBV18,TRBD2,CASSPTTSGPKAQYF,TGTGCCAGCTCACCGACGACTAGCGGCCCCAAGGCCCAGTACTTC
.,TRBJ2-7,TRBV25-1,TRBD2,CASSGTSGRTYEQYF,TGTGCCAGCAGTGGGACTAGCGGGAGAACCTACGAGCAGTACTTC
.,TRBJ1-3,TRBV15,.,CATRNQAGNTIYF,TGTGCCACCAGGAACCAGGCAGGAAACACCATATATTTT
.,TRBJ1-2,TRBV28,TRBD1,CASSSGTVHGYTF,TGTGCCAGCAGCTCCGGGACAGTTCATGGCTACACCTTC
.,TRBJ2-7,TRBV7-2,TRBD2,CASSLNGGGAPYEQYF,TGTGCCAGCAGCTTAAACGGGGGAGGGGCCCCTTACGAGCAGTACTTC
.,TRBJ1-1,TRBV7-8,.,CASSLEPGNTEAFF,TGTGCCAGCAGCTTAGAGCCGGGGAACACTGAAGCTTTCTTT
.,TRBJ2-1,TRBV11-3,.,CASSFSGIYNEQFF,TGTGCCAGCAGCTTTTCCGGGATCTACAATGAGCAGTTCTTC
.,TRBJ1-3,TRBV19,TRBD1,CASSTTGGYGNTIYF,TGTGCCAGTAGTACAACAGGGGGCTACGGAAACACCATATATTTT
.,TRBJ1-3,TRBV19,.,CASSTRASNKRSGNTIYF,TGTGCCAGTAGTACCCGCGCCTCCAACAAGAGGAGTGGAAACACCATATATTTT
.,TRBJ2-7,TRBV10-3,TRBD2,CAISDFTSGRVPYEQYF,TGTGCCATCAGCGATTTTACTAGCGGGAGGGTTCCTTACGAGCAGTACTTC
.,TRBJ2-1,TRBV29-1,.,CSVAYTSYNEQFF,TGCAGCGTTGCTTACACCTCCTACAATGAGCAGTTCTTC
.,TRBJ2-7,TRBV12-3/TRBV12-4,.,CASTLMGDIEPSF,TGTGCCAGCACCTTAATGGGAGACATTGAACCTTCCTTC
.,TRBJ2-5,TRBV30,.,CAWSVPSRETQYF,TGTGCCTGGAGTGTACCTAGCCGTGAGACCCAGTACTTC